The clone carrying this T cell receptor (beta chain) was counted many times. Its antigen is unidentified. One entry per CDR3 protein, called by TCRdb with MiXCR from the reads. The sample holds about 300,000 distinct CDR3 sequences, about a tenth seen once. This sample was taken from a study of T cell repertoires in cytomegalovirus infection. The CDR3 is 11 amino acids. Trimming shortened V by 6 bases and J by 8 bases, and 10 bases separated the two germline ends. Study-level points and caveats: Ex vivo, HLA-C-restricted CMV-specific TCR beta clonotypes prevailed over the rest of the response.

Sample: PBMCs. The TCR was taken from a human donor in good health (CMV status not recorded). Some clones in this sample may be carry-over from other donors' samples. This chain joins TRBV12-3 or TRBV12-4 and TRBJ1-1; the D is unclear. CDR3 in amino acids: CASSPQKEAFF. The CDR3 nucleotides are TGTGCCAGCAGCCCCCAAAAAGAAGCTTTCTTT.